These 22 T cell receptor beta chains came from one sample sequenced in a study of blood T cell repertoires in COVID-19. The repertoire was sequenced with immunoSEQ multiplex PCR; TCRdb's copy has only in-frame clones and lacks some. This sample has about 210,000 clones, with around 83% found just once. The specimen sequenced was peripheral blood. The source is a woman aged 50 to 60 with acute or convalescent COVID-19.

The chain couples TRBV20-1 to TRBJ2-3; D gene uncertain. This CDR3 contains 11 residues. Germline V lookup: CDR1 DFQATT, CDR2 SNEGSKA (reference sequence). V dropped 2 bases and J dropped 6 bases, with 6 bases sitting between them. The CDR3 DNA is TGCAGTGCTAGACAGTTGGATACGCAGTATTTT. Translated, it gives CSARQLDTQYF.

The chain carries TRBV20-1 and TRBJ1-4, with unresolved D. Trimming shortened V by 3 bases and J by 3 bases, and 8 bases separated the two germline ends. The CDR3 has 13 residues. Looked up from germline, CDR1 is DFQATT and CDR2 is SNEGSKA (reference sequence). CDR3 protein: CSASRGPNEKLFF. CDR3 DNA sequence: TGCAGTGCTAGTCGCGGCCCTAATGAAAAACTGTTTTTT.

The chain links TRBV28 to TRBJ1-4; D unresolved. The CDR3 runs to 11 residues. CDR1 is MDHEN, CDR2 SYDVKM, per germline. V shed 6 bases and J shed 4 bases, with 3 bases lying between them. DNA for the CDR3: TGTGCCAGCAGCCTTAATGAAAAACTGTTTTTT. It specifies CASSLNEKLFF. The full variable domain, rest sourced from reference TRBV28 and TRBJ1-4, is DVKVTQSSRYLVKRTGEKVFLECVQDMDHENMFWYRQDPGLGLRLIYFSYDVKMKEKGDIPEGYSVSREKKERFSLILESASTNQTSMYLCASSLNEKLFFGSGTQLSVL.

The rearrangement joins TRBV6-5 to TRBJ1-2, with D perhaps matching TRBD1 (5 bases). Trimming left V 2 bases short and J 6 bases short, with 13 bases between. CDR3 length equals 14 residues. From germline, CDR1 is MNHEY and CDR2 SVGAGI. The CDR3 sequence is CASSYVGGSDGYTF. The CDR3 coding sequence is TGTGCCAGCAGTTACGTGGGGGGGAGCGATGGCTACACCTTC.

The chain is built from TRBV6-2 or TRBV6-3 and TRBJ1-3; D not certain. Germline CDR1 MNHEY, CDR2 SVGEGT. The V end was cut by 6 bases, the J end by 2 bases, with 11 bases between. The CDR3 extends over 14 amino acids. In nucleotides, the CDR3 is TGTGCCAGCAGCGATAGAGGTACTGGAAACACCATATATTTT. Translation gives CASSDRGTGNTIYF.

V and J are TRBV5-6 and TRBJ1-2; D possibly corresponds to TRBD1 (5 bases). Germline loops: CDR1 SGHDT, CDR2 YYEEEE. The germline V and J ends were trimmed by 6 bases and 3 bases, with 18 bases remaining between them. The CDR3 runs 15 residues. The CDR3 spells CASTLGAGTHYGYTF. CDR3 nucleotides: TGTGCCAGCACCCTCGGCGCGGGGACTCACTATGGCTACACCTTC.

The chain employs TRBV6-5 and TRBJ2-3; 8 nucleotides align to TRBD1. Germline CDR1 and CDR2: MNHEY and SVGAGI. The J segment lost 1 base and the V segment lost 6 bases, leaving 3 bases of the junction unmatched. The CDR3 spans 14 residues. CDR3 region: CASRDREGTDTQYF. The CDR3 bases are TGTGCCAGCAGGGACAGGGAGGGCACAGATACGCAGTATTTT.

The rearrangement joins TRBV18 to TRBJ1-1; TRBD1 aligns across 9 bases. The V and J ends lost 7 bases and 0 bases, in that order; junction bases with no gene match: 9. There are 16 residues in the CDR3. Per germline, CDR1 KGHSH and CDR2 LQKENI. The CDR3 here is CASYNRGQKVNTEAFF. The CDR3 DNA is TGTGCCAGCTACAACAGGGGGCAAAAGGTGAACACTGAAGCTTTCTTT.

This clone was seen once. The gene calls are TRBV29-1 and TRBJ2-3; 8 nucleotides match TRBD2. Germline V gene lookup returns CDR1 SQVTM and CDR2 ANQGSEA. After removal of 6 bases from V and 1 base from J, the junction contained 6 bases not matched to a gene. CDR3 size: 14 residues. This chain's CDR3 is CSVAGTSRTDTQYF. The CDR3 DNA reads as TGCAGCGTAGCCGGGACTAGTCGCACAGATACGCAGTATTTT.

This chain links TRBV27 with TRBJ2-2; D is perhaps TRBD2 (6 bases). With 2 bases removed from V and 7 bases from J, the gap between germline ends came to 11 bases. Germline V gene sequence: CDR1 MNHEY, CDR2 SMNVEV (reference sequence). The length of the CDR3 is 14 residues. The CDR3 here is CASSLELADGELFF. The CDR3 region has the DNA TGTGCCAGCAGTTTAGAACTAGCTGACGGGGAGCTGTTTTTT.

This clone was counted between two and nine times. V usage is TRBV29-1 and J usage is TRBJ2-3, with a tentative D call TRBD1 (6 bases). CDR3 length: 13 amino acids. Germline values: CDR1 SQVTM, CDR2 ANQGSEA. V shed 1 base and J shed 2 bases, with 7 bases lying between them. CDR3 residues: CSVEGTDTDTQYF. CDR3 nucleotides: TGCAGCGTTGAAGGGACAGACACAGATACGCAGTATTTT.

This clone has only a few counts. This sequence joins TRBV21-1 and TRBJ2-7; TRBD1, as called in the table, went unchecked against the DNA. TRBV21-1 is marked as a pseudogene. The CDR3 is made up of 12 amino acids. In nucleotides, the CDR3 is TGTGCCAGCAGCAAAGAAGGGGGCGAGCAGTACTTC. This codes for CASSKEGGEQYF.

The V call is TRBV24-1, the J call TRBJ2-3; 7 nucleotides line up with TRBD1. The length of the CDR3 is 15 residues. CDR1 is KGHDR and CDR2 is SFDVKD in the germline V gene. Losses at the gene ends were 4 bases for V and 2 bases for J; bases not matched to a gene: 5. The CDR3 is CATSEQGSYTDTQYF. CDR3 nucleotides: TGTGCCACCAGTGAACAGGGGTCTTACACAGATACGCAGTATTTT.

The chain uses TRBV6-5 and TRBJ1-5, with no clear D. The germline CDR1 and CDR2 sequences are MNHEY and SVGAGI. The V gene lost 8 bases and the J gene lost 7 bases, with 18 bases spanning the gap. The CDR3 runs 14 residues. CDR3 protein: CASCTGNTGQPQHF. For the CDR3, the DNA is TGTGCCAGCTGTACGGGTAATACGGGACAGCCCCAGCATTTT.

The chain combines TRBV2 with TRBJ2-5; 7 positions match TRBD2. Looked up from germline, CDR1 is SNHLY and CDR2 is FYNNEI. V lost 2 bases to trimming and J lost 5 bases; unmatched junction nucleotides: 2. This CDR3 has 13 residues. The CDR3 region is CASSETGRETQYF. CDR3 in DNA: TGTGCCAGCAGTGAAACCGGGAGGGAGACCCAGTACTTC.

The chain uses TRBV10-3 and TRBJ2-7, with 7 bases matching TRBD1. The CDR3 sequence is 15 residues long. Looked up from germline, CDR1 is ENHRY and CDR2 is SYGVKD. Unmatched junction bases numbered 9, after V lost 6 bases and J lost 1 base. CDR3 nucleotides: TGTGCCATCAGGAAAGGGACAGAGGCTTCCTACGAGCAGTACTTC. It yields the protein CAIRKGTEASYEQYF.

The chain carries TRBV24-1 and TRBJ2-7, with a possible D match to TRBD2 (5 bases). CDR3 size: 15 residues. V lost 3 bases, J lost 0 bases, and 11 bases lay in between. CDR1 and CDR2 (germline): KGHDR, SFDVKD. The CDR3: CATSDPGKSSYEQYF. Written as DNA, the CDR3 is TGTGCCACCAGTGATCCGGGAAAGAGCTCCTACGAGCAGTACTTC.

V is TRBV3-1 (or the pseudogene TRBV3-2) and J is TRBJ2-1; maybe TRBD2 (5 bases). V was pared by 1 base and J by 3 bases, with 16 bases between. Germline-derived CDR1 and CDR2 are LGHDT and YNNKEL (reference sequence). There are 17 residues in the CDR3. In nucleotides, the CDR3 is TGTGCCAGCAGCCAAGGCGGTAACGGGAATCTCTACAATGAGCAGTTCTTC. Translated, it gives CASSQGGNGNLYNEQFF.

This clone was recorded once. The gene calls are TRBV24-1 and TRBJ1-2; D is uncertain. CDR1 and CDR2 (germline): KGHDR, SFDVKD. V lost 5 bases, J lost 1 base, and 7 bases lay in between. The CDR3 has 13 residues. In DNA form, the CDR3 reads TGTGCCACCAGTGTGTCCAGTAACTATGGCTACACCTTC. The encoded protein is CATSVSSNYGYTF.

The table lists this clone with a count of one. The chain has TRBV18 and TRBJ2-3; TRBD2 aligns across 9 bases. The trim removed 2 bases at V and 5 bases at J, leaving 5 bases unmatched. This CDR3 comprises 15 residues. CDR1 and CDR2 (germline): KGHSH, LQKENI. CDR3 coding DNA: TGTGCCAGCTCACCAGCGGGAGGGCTGGTAGATACGCAGTATTTT. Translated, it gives CASSPAGGLVDTQYF.

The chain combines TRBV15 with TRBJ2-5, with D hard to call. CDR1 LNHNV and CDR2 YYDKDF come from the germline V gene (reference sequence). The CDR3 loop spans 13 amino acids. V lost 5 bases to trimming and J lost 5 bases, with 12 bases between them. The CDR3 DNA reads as TGTGCCACCAGCCCCCCCAGTTCGGAGACCCAGTACTTC. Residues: CATSPPSSETQYF.

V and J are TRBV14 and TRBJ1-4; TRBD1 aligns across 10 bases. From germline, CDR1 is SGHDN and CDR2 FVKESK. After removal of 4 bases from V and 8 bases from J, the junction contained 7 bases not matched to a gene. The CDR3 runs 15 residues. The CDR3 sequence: CASSPPGTGVEKLFF. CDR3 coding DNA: TGTGCCAGCAGCCCTCCGGGGACAGGGGTCGAAAAACTGTTTTTT.